Listed below are T cell receptor beta chains from one sample, sequenced in a study of human T cells and chemical hapten exposure. TCRdb reprocessed the RACE reads via MiXCR and lists one record per CDR3 protein. The sample lists just under 350,000 distinct CDR3 sequences; roughly 6.9% were seen once. Material: whole blood, obtained in connection with sensitization to the hapten diphenylcyclopropenone (DPC). These TCRs come from a woman aged 18-30 years with alopecia areata. Some clones in this sample may be carry-over from other donors' samples. Each CDR3 is given without its conserved first and last residue. Fields, in order: CDR3 length, V gene, CDR3 protein.

len: 10
v_gene: TRBV29-1
CDR3aa: SGGTATDTQY

len: 15
v_gene: TRBV7-2
CDR3aa: ASSPPGLAGGIETQY

len: 11
v_gene: TRBV20-1
CDR3aa: TVTAGAGDTQY

len: 13
v_gene: TRBV5-1
CDR3aa: ASSGTSGGSKTQY

len: 14
v_gene: TRBV11-2
CDR3aa: ASSLMTSGATDTQY

len: 13
v_gene: TRBV10-3
CDR3aa: AISELGQGSTEAF

len: 15
v_gene: TRBV6-5
CDR3aa: ASSYGSGSGGARQQF

len: 12
v_gene: TRBV10-3
CDR3aa: ATQDYPSTDTQY

len: 11
v_gene: TRBV5-4
CDR3aa: ASSPVPNTEAF

len: 16
v_gene: TRBV29-1
CDR3aa: SVPTYADRGGFTDTQY

len: 12
v_gene: TRBV5-5
CDR3aa: ASSSGTGYYEQY

len: 13
v_gene: TRBV4-3
CDR3aa: ASSQDLRGDYGYT

len: 13
v_gene: TRBV20-1
CDR3aa: SARVGTGNNQPQH

len: 12
v_gene: TRBV27
CDR3aa: ASSPDSLPLEQY

len: 15
v_gene: TRBV9
CDR3aa: ASSPFAAGLATDTQY

len: 11
v_gene: TRBV20-1
CDR3aa: SAVGTSIHEQF

len: 15
v_gene: TRBV12-3/TRBV12-4
CDR3aa: ASSSPGGERGSDTQY

len: 13
v_gene: TRBV6-4
CDR3aa: ASSDQEGDLRGYT

len: 15
v_gene: TRBV5-1
CDR3aa: ASSRGRTGILQYGYT

len: 13
v_gene: TRBV20-1
CDR3aa: SARGRGGRTDTQY

len: 13
v_gene: TRBV11-1
CDR3aa: ASSFGLADYNEQF

len: 12
v_gene: TRBV6-4
CDR3aa: ASSAPRGPLGQY

len: 13
v_gene: TRBV6-5
CDR3aa: ASSYSGGVIKTQY

len: 13
v_gene: TRBV18
CDR3aa: ASSPTGVRRDTQY

len: 15
v_gene: TRBV6-2/TRBV6-3
CDR3aa: ASSFLLAAHSTDTQY

len: 12
v_gene: TRBV13
CDR3aa: ASSLGRGDNEQF

len: 13
v_gene: TRBV7-2
CDR3aa: ASSLAGLAGGSQF

len: 11
v_gene: TRBV12-3/TRBV12-4
CDR3aa: ASSLARNYGYT

len: 13
v_gene: TRBV7-9
CDR3aa: ASSVTGTGVWEQY

len: 11
v_gene: TRBV20-1
CDR3aa: SATRTDYQPQH

len: 13
v_gene: TRBV20-1
CDR3aa: SARDGRIGTDTQY

len: 14
v_gene: TRBV21-1
CDR3aa: ASRLTGTRYTDTQY

len: 14
v_gene: TRBV11-1
CDR3aa: ASSPGGRTGYNEQF

len: 13
v_gene: TRBV7-9
CDR3aa: ASSYSLTGRYEQY

len: 11
v_gene: TRBV10-3
CDR3aa: AITGGVNTEAF

len: 12
v_gene: TRBV2
CDR3aa: ASSEVPENYEQY

len: 14
v_gene: TRBV6-5
CDR3aa: ASSLGYGGATDTQY

len: 10
v_gene: TRBV12-3/TRBV12-4
CDR3aa: ASTTGVGEAF

len: 11
v_gene: TRBV6-2/TRBV6-3
CDR3aa: ASRVKQTYGYT

len: 14
v_gene: TRBV9
CDR3aa: ASSLRRASGFGQQY

len: 12
v_gene: TRBV25-1
CDR3aa: ASSPGFVYNEQF

len: 12
v_gene: TRBV12-3/TRBV12-4
CDR3aa: ASSFRPGGYEQY